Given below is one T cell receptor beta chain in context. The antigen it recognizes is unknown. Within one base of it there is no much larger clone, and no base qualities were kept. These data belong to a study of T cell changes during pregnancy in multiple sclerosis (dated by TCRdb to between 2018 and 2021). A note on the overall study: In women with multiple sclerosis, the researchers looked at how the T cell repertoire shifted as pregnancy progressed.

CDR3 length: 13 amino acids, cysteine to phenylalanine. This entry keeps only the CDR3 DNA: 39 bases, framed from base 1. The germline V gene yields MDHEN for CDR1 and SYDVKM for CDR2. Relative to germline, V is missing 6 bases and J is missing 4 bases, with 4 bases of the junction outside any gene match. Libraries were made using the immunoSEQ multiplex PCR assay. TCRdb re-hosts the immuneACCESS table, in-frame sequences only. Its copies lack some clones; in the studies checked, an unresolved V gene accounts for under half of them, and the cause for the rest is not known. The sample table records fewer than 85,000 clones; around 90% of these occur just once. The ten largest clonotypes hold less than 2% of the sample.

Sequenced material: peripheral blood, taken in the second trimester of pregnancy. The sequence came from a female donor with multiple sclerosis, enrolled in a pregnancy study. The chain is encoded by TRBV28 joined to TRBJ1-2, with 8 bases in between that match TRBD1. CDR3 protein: CASRDRGGYGYTF. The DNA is TGTGCCAGCAGAGACAGGGGTGGCTATGGCTACACCTTC.